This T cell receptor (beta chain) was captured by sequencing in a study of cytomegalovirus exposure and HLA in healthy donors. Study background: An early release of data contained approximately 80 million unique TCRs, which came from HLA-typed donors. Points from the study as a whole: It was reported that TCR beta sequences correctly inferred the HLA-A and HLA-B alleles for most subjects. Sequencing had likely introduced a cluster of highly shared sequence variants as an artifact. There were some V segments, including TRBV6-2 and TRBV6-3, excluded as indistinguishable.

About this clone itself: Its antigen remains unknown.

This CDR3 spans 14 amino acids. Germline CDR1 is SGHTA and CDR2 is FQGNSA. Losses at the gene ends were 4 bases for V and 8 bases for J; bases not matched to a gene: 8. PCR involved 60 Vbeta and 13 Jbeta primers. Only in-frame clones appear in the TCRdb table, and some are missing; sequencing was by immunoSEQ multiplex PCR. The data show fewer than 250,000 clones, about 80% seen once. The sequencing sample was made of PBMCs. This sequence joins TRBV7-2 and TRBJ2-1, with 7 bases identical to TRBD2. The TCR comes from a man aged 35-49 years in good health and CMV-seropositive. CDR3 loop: CASSSYGLVHEQFF. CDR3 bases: TGTGCCAGCAGCTCTTACGGACTAGTCCATGAGCAGTTCTTC.